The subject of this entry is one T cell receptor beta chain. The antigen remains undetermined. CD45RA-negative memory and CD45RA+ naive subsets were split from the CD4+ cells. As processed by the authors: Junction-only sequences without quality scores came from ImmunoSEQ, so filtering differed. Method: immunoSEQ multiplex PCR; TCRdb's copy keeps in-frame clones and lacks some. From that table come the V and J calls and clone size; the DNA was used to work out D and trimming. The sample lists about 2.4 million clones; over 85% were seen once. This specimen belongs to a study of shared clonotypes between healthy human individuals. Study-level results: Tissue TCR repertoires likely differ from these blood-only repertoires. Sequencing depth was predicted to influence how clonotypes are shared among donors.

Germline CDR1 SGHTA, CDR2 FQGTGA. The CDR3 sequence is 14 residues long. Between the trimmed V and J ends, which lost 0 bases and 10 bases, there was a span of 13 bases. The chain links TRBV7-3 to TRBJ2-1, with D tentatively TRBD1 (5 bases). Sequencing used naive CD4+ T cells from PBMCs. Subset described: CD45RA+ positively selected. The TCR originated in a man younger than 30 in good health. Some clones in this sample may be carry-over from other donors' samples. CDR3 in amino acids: CASSLTGEHPEQFF. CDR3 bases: TGTGCCAGCAGCTTAACAGGGGAACATCCAGAGCAGTTCTTC. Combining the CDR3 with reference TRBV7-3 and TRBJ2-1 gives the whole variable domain GAGVSQTPSNKVTEKGKYVELRCDPISGHTALYWYRQSLGQGPEFLIYFQGTGAADDSGLPNDRFFAVRPEGSVSTLKIQRTERGDSAVYLCASSLTGEHPEQFFGPGTRLTVL.